This is a list of T cell receptor beta chains from one sample in a study of CD8+ T cells in alopecia areata. Using immunoSEQ multiplex PCR, the repertoire was profiled, and TCRdb retains in-frame clones only, with some absent. In the table there are about 220,000 clones, about 57% of which are singletons. Material: CD4+ T cells sorted from blood, obtained at week 4, from a patient treated with tofacitinib. These receptors all stem from a human donor with alopecia areata. Both conserved end residues are part of each CDR3. A D gene is named only where the DNA matches it firmly. Some rows have no size entry. The others give once, few or many, or a class for an expanded clone.

j_call | v_call | d_call | clone_size | cdr3_aa | cdr3_nt
TRBJ2-3 | TRBV4-3 | TRBD2 | . | CASSQEATSGGPGTQYF | TGCGCCAGCAGCCAAGAGGCAACTAGCGGGGGGCCAGGTACGCAGTATTTT
TRBJ2-7 | TRBV5-1 | TRBD1 | . | CASRERQGANEQYF | TGCGCCAGCAGGGAGCGACAGGGGGCCAACGAGCAGTACTTC
TRBJ1-5 | TRBV4-1 | . | . | CASSQIQGFNQPQHF | TGCGCCAGCAGCCAGATACAGGGTTTCAATCAGCCCCAGCATTTT
TRBJ1-4 | TRBV9 | . | once | CASSVGSGGPGKLFF | TGTGCCAGCAGCGTAGGATCGGGGGGACCTGGAAAACTGTTTTTT
TRBJ2-1 | TRBV7-9 | TRBD1 | . | CASSKRTGLGYNEQFF | TGTGCCAGCAGCAAGAGGACAGGGCTCGGGTACAATGAGCAGTTCTTC
TRBJ2-5 | TRBV10-3 | . | . | CAISGDGQETQYF | TGTGCCATCAGTGGGGACGGCCAAGAGACCCAGTACTTC
TRBJ1-1 | TRBV5-1 | . | . | CASSLVLNTEAFF | TGCGCCAGCAGCTTGGTCCTGAACACTGAAGCTTTCTTT
TRBJ1-2 | TRBV29-1 | TRBD1 | . | CSVEGAHGYTF | TGCAGCGTGGAGGGGGCCCATGGCTACACCTTC
TRBJ1-1 | TRBV11-1 | . | once | CASSLWTVTEAFF | TGTGCCAGCAGCCTATGGACGGTCACTGAAGCTTTCTTT
TRBJ1-1 | TRBV30 | . | . | CAWRAQGGGSEAFF | TGTGCCTGGAGGGCACAGGGAGGTGGGTCTGAAGCTTTCTTT
TRBJ1-2 | TRBV2 | . | . | CASSPSRGAANYGYTF | TGTGCCAGCAGTCCGAGCCGGGGGGCGGCTAACTATGGCTACACCTTC
TRBJ1-2 | TRBV19 | . | few | CASSPDRSGYTF | TGTGCCAGTAGTCCGGACCGGTCCGGCTACACCTTC
TRBJ1-6 | TRBV30 | . | few | CAWSQGSGYSPLHF | TGTGCCTGGAGCCAGGGGTCAGGGTATTCACCCCTCCACTTT
TRBJ2-7 | TRBV29-1 | . | . | CSVKGTRYEQYF | TGCAGCGTCAAGGGGACACGCTACGAGCAGTACTTC
TRBJ2-2 | TRBV15 | . | . | CATSSATGWPGELFF | TGTGCCACCAGCAGTGCTACAGGGTGGCCCGGGGAGCTGTTTTTT
TRBJ1-1 | TRBV29-1 | TRBD1 | . | CSGRTGEGTEAFF | TGCAGCGGCCGGACAGGGGAAGGCACTGAAGCTTTCTTT
TRBJ1-2 | TRBV28 | TRBD1 | . | CASRRTGYGYTF | TGTGCCAGCAGGAGGACAGGGTACGGCTACACCTTC
TRBJ1-2 | TRBV10-3 | . | . | CAIHRDTNYGYTF | TGTGCCATCCACAGGGACACTAACTATGGCTACACCTTC
TRBJ1-2 | TRBV4-1 | . | . | CASSQRPGDYGYTF | TGCGCCAGCAGCCAACGTCCGGGAGACTATGGCTACACCTTC
TRBJ1-1 | TRBV30 | TRBD1 | once | CAWNPGQGTAFF | TGTGCCTGGAACCCGGGACAGGGTACAGCTTTCTTT
TRBJ1-3 | TRBV4-3 | . | . | CASSQDPGTIYF | TGCGCCAGCAGCCAAGATCCCGGGACCATATATTTT